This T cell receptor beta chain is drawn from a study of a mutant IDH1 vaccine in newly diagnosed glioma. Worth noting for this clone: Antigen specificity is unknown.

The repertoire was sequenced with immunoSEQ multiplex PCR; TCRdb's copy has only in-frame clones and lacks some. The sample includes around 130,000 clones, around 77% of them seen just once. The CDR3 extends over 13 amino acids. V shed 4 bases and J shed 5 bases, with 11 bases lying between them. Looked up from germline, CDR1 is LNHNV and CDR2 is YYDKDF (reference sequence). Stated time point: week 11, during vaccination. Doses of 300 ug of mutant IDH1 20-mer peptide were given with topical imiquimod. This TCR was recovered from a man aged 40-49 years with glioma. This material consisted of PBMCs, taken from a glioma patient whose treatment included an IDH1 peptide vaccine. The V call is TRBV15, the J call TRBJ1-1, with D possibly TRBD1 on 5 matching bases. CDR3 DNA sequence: TGTGCCACCAGCACCGCAGGGAGAACTGAAGCTTTCTTT. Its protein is CATSTAGRTEAFF.